This TCR beta chain was retrieved from a study of Ad26.COV2.S vaccination and SARS-CoV-2 variants. Study background: Donor was assigned to the Ad26.COV2.S arm of trial COV1001. By the intramuscular route, Ad26.COV2.S was given once, or twice 56 days apart.

Study outcomes and limitations: Placebo recipients trailed vaccine recipients in spike-specific TCR breadth.

The CDR3 has 19 residues. From germline, CDR1 is LGHNT and CDR2 FRNRAP. V lost 4 bases, J lost 0 bases, and 19 bases lay in between. As concerns this clone: What it recognizes is unknown.

Treatment reported: 19 received Ad26.COV2.S at low or high dose, single or two shots; about 5 received placebo; per-sample allocation not given. Sampling occurred on day 63 after the first vaccine or placebo injection. Based in Boston, the donor was an adult of 18-55 years. This table comes from immunoSEQ multiplex PCR, and its TCRdb copy is limited to in-frame clones, with some not included. Counted here are about 400,000 clones, 89% occurring once; the ten biggest clones make up around 1.9%. The chain employs TRBV12-5 and TRBJ2-6; perhaps D is TRBD1 or TRBD2 (6 bases each). The receptor was derived from a person aged 18-60 years who received the Ad26.COV2.S COVID-19 vaccine or a placebo. Sequencing was performed on peripheral blood, taken in a trial of Ad26.COV2.S vaccine versus placebo. Here the CDR3 reads CASGWVRGAGNSGANVLTF. The CDR3, as DNA: TGTGCTAGTGGTTGGGTGAGGGGGGCAGGCAACTCTGGGGCCAACGTCCTGACTTTC. The full variable domain, with the rest looked up from reference TRBV12-5 and TRBJ2-6, is DARVTQTPRHKVTEMGQEVTMRCQPILGHNTVFWYRQTMMQGLELLAYFRNRAPLDDSGMPKDRFSAEMPDATLATLKIQPSEPRDSAVYFCASGWVRGAGNSGANVLTFGAGSRLTVL.